This T cell receptor beta chain was observed in a study of shared clonotypes between healthy human individuals. This clone was found a few times. No antigen is known for it. The study's findings and limits: Generally, naive subsets (rather than memory subsets) showed larger estimated richness. Relative to clonotypes present in all four donors, those not shared had lower generation probabilities. Roughly 5.3% of naive CD4 clonotypes were common to a handful of donors. The study's rarefaction showed incomplete sorted-subset sequencing despite large depth.

Generated by immunoSEQ multiplex PCR, the TCRdb table keeps only in-frame clones and is missing some. The sample has about 2.3 million clones, approximately 95% seen once. Source material: naive CD4+ T cells from PBMCs. The subset denotes: CD45RA+ positively selected. The clonotype was recovered from a man aged 18 to 30 in good health. Some clones in this sample may be carry-over from other donors' samples.

The CDR3 here is CASSLTDYTDTQYF. CDR3 DNA: TGTGCCAGCAGTTTAACGGACTACACAGATACGCAGTATTTT. The chain combines TRBV27 with TRBJ2-3; tentatively, D is TRBD2 (6 bases). This CDR3 comprises 14 residues. Between the trimmed V and J ends, which lost 2 bases and 2 bases, there was a span of 8 bases. Germline CDR1 reads MNHEY; CDR2 reads SMNVEV (reference sequence).